This T cell receptor (beta chain) was retrieved from a study of blood T cell repertoires in COVID-19. About the study: The analysed material was cDNA or gDNA that came from T cells, B-cell-depleted T cells, or PBMCs.

Profiling relied on immunoSEQ multiplex PCR, and the TCRdb table lists in-frame clones only, not all of them. This sample yields some 170,000 clones, of which more than 75% are seen a single time; about 18% belongs to the top ten. Participants, about 18 to 90 years old, spanned around 26 US areas. Per germline, CDR1 SGHTA and CDR2 FQGTGA. The CDR3 spans 12 residues. Trimming removed 1 base at V and 7 bases at J, with 5 bases between. The source is a woman aged 45-59 years who had recovered from COVID-19. Sequenced input: PBMCs or T cells enriched from blood (not recorded which). V and J are TRBV7-3 and TRBJ2-1; D unresolved. The CDR3 sequence is CASSLKENEQFF. CDR3 nucleotide sequence: TGTGCCAGCAGCTTAAAGGAGAATGAGCAGTTCTTC.